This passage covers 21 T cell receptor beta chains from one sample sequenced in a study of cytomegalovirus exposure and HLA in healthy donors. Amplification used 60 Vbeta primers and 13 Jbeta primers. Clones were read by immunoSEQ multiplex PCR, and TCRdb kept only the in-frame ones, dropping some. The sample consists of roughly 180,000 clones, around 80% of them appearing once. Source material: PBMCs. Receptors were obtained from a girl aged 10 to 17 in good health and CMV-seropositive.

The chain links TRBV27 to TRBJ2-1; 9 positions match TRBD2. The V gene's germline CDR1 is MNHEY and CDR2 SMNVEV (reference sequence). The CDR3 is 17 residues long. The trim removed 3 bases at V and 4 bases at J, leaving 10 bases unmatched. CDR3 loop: CASSFGASGAIYNEQFF. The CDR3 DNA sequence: TGTGCCAGCAGTTTTGGAGCTAGCGGGGCTATTTACAATGAGCAGTTCTTC.

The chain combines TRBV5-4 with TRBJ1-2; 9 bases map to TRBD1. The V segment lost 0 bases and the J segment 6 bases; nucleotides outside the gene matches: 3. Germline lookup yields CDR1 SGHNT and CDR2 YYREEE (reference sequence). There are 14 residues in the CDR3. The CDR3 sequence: CASSLDRGQNGYTF. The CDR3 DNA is TGTGCCAGCAGCTTGGACAGGGGGCAGAATGGCTACACCTTC.

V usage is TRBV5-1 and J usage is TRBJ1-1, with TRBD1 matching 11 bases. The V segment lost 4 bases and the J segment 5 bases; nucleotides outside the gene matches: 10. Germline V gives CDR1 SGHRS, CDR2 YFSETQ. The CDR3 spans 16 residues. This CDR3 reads CASSQVAGQGETEAFF. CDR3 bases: TGCGCCAGCAGCCAAGTGGCGGGACAGGGGGAGACTGAAGCTTTCTTT.

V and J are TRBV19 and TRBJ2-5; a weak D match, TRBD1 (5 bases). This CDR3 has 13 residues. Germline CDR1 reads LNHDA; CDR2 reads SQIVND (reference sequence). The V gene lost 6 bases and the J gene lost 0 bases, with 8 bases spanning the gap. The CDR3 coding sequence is TGTGCCAGTAGCAGGGTGAACCAAGAGACCCAGTACTTC. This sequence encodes CASSRVNQETQYF.

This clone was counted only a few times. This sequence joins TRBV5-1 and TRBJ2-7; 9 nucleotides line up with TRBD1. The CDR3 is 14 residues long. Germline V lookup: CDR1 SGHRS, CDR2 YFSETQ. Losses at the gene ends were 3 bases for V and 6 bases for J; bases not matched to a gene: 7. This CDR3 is CASSSRDREGEQYF. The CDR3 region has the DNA TGCGCCAGCAGCTCTCGGGACAGGGAGGGCGAGCAGTACTTC.

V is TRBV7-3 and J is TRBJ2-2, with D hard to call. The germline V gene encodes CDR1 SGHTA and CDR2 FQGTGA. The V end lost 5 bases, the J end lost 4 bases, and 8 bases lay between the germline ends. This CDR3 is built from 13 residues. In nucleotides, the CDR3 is TGTGCCAGCAGCCCAATCCCCACCGGGGAGCTGTTTTTT. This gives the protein CASSPIPTGELFF.

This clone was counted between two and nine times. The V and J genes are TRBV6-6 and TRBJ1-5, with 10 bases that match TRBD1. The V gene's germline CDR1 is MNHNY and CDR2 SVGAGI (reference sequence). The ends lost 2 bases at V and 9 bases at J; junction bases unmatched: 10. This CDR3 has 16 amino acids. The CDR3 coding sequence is TGTGCCAGCAGTTACGGAACGGGACAGGGGATCGTGCCCCAGCATTTT. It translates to CASSYGTGQGIVPQHF.

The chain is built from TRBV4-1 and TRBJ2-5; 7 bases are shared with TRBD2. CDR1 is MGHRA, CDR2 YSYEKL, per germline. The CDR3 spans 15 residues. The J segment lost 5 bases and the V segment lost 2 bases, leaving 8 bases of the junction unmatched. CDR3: CASSQTGGERETQYF. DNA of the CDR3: TGCGCCAGCAGCCAAACGGGGGGTGAAAGGGAGACCCAGTACTTC.

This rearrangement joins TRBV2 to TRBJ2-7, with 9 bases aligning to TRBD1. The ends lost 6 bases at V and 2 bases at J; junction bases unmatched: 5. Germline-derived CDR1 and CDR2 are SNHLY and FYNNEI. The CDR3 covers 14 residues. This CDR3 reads CASSPQGATYEQYF. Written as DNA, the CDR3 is TGTGCCAGCAGCCCACAGGGGGCGACCTACGAGCAGTACTTC.

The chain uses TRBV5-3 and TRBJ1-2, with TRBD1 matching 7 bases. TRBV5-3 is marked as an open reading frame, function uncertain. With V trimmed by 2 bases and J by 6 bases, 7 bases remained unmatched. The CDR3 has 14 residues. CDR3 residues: CARSFCDRDHGYTF. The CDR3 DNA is TGTGCCAGAAGCTTCTGCGACAGGGACCATGGCTACACCTTC.

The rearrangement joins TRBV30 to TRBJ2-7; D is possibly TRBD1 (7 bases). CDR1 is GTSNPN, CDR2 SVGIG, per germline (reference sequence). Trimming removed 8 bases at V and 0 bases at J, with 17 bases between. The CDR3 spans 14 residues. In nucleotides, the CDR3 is TGTGCCAGGCGGGACAGCGTTCTCTCCTACGAGCAGTACTTC. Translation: CARRDSVLSYEQYF.

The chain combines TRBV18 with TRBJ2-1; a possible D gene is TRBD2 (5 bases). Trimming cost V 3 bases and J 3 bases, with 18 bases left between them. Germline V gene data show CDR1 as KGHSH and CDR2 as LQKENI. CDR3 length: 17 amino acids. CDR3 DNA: TGTGCCAGCTCACCCGGGTTGGCAGCTAGCAACTACAATGAGCAGTTCTTC. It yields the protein CASSPGLAASNYNEQFF.

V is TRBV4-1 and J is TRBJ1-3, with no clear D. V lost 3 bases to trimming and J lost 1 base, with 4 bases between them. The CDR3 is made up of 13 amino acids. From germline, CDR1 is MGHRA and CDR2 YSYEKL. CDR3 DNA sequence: TGCGCCAGCAGCCAGACTTCTGGAAACACCATATATTTT. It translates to CASSQTSGNTIYF.

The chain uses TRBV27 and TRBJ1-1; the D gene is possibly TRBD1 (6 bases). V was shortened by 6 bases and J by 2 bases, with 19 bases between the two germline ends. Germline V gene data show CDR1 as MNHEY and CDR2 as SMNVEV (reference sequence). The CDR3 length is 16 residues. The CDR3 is CASRSVGGWTNTEAFF. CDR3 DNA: TGTGCCAGCAGATCAGTTGGGGGCTGGACCAACACTGAAGCTTTCTTT.

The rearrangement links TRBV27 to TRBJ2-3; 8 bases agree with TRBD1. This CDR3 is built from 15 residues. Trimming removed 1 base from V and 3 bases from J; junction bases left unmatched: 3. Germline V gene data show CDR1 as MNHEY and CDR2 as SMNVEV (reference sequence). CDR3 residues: CASSLWDRWTDTQYF. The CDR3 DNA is TGTGCCAGCAGTTTATGGGACAGGTGGACAGATACGCAGTATTTT.

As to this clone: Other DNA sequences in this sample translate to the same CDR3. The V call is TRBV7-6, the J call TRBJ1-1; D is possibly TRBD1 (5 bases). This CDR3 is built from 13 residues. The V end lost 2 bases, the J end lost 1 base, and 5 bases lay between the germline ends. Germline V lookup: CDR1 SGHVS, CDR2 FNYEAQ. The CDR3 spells CASSLTGNTEAFF. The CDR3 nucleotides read TGTGCCAGCAGCTTAACAGGGAACACTGAAGCTTTCTTT.

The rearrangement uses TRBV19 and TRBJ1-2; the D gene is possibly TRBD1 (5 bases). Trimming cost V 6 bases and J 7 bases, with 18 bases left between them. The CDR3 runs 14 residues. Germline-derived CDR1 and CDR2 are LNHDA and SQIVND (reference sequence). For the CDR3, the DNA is TGTGCCAGTAGCGCCCTGGGGGGGGTAGTTGGCTACACCTTC. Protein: CASSALGGVVGYTF.

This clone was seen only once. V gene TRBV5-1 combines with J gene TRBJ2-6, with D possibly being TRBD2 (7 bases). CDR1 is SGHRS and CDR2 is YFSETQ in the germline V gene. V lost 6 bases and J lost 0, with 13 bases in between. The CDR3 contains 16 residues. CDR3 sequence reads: CASTGGPSSGANVLTF. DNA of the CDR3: TGCGCCAGCACCGGGGGGCCCAGCTCTGGGGCCAACGTCCTGACTTTC.

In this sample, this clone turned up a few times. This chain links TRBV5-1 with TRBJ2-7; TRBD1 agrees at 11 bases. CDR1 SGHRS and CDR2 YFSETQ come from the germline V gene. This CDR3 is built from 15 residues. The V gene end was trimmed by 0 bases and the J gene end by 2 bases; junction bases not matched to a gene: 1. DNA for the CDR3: TGCGCCAGCAGCTTGGGGACAGGGGGCGCCTACGAGCAGTACTTC. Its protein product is CASSLGTGGAYEQYF.

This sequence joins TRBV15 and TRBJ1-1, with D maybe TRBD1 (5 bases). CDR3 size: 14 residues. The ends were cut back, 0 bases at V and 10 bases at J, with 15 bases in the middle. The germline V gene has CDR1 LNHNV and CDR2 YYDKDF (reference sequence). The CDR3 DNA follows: TGTGCCACCAGCAGAGATTGGGCAGGGAGGGCAGCTTTCTTT. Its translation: CATSRDWAGRAAFF.

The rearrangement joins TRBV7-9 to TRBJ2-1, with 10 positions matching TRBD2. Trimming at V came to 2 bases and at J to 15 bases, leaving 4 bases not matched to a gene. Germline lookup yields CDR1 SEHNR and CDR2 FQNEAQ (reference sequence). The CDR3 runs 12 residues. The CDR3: CASSLNVAGGFF. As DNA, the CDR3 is TGTGCCAGCAGCTTAAATGTAGCGGGAGGGTTCTTC.